This TCR beta chain is from a study of OX40 agonist ivuxolimab in advanced cancers. Study overall: Patients were treated with ivuxolimab, an agonistic anti-OX40 (CD134) antibody. Partial responses were achieved by three patients, one with hepatocellular carcinoma and two with cutaneous melanoma. Study-wide results and caveats: Dosing at 0.1 to 3.0 mg/kg was accompanied by clonal expansion of CD4+ and CD8+ blood T cells by week 6. Expanded peripheral T cell antigen specificity was not determined.

Profiled with immunoSEQ multiplex PCR; TCRdb holds only in-frame clones, not every one. There are approximately 45,000 clones in the sample; roughly 94% occur only once, and around 10% lies in the top ten. Note on this clone: Its antigen is still unknown.

The CDR3 consists of 15 residues. V lost 1 base to trimming and J lost 2 bases, with 12 bases between them. In germline, CDR1 is LGHNA, CDR2 YNFKEQ. The clonotype was recovered from an adult with an advanced solid tumor such as melanoma, head and neck, liver or kidney cancer. This chain uses TRBV4-2 with TRBJ2-7; D is ambiguous. This material consisted of CD4+ or CD8+ T cells sorted from blood, taken in a trial of the OX40 agonist ivuxolimab. The CDR3: CASSQGYANPYEQYF. As DNA, the CDR3 is TGTGCCAGCAGCCAAGGGTACGCAAATCCCTACGAGCAGTACTTC.